A single sample is the source of the 15 T cell receptor beta chains below, sequenced in a study of T cell responses to AZD1222 COVID-19 vaccine (dated by TCRdb to about 2021). Library method: the immunoSEQ multiplex PCR assay. Entries here come from immuneACCESS through TCRdb and include only in-frame sequences with V and J called. Some clones fail to appear in such tables; in the studies checked, an unresolved V gene covers under half of the shortfall, and the cause of the remainder is unknown. Counted in this sample were approximately 100,000 clones; approximately 90% of them appeared once. The ten most abundant clones make up around 7% of the sample. The time point label, read with the paper, signifies: baseline before first vaccination. The sequenced sample was peripheral blood, obtained on day 0 of AZD1222 vaccination. The receptors shown here come from an adult in good health.

The chain couples TRBV7-9 to TRBJ2-1; D unclear. With 3 bases removed from V and 0 bases from J, the gap between germline ends came to 6 bases. Germline loops: CDR1 SEHNR, CDR2 FQNEAQ (reference sequence). This CDR3 is built from 14 residues. This CDR3 is CASSLGASYNEQFF. In DNA form, the CDR3 reads TGTGCCAGCAGCTTGGGTGCCTCCTACAATGAGCAGTTCTTC. Full variable domain (remainder filled in from reference TRBV7-9 and TRBJ2-1): DTGVSQNPRHKITKRGQNVTFRCDPISEHNRLYWYRQTLGQGPEFLTYFQNEAQLEKSRLLSDRFSAERPKGSFSTLEIQRTEQGDSAMYLCASSLGASYNEQFFGPGTRLTVL.

The chain employs TRBV11-2 and TRBJ2-7; 8 bases fit TRBD1. The CDR3 runs 14 residues. Germline CDR1 and CDR2: SGHAT and FQNNGV. J gave up 4 bases and V 5 bases, and 7 bases lay outside the gene matches. The CDR3 coding sequence is TGTGCCAGCAGCCCCGGGACAGGCATATACGAGCAGTACTTC. Its protein product is CASSPGTGIYEQYF.

This clone was observed a few times. V and J are TRBV7-3 and TRBJ2-7; D may correspond to TRBD1 or TRBD2 (5 bases each). CDR1 is SGHTA, CDR2 FQGTGA, per germline. Trimming shortened V by 5 bases and J by 7 bases, and 15 bases separated the two germline ends. The CDR3 runs 13 residues. This CDR3 is CASSNRDRSEQYF. DNA of the CDR3: TGTGCCAGCAGCAATCGGGACCGCTCGGAGCAGTACTTC.

This clone has just one count. The J gene is TRBJ1-1, the V gene TRBV11-2, with D possibly TRBD1 on 6 matching bases. The CDR3 covers 13 residues. Trimming cost V 5 bases and J 5 bases, with 12 bases left between them. Looked up from germline, CDR1 is SGHAT and CDR2 is FQNNGV. CDR3 amino acids: CASSQFRGTEAFF. The CDR3 DNA follows: TGTGCCAGCAGCCAGTTCAGGGGAACTGAAGCTTTCTTT.

The V and J genes are TRBV6-5 and TRBJ1-2; TRBD1 might be the D (5 bases). There are 14 residues in the CDR3. From germline, CDR1 is MNHEY and CDR2 SVGAGI. Trimming pared 5 bases from V and 4 bases from J, leaving 14 bases between. CDR3 residues: CASSPRGTLYGYTF. In DNA, the CDR3 is TGTGCCAGCAGTCCCCGGGGGACCCTCTATGGCTACACCTTC.

The gene calls are TRBV6-5 and TRBJ2-1, with D possibly TRBD1 on 6 matching bases. The germline V gene has CDR1 MNHEY and CDR2 SVGAGI. This CDR3 contains 15 residues. The V end was cut by 7 bases, the J end by 0 bases, with 13 bases between. CDR3 sequence reads: CASMLGTSSYNEQFF. The DNA for the CDR3 is TGTGCCAGCATGCTCGGGACAAGCTCCTACAATGAGCAGTTCTTC.

This chain links TRBV5-4 with TRBJ1-2, with a weak D call TRBD1 (6 bases). Between the trimmed V and J ends, which lost 5 bases and 1 base, there was a span of 9 bases. The CDR3 has 13 amino acids. CDR1 and CDR2 from the germline V gene are SGHNT and YYREEE (reference sequence). The CDR3 nucleotides read TGTGCCAGCAGTTCACAGGGTAACTATGGCTACACCTTC. Protein sequence: CASSSQGNYGYTF.

V gene TRBV27 combines with J gene TRBJ1-1, with unresolved D. Deletions cut 4 bases from V and 1 base from J, with 10 bases between. Germline V gives CDR1 MNHEY, CDR2 SMNVEV (reference sequence). This CDR3 is built from 14 residues. Here the CDR3 DNA reads TGTGCCAGCAGTTCCTACTTAGCGAACACTGAAGCTTTCTTT. Amino acid sequence: CASSSYLANTEAFF.

The CDR3 DNA reads as TGTGCCAGCAGTGAAAAACAGGGGGCGCGCACCGGGGAGCTGTTTTTT. Its translation: CASSEKQGARTGELFF. The rearrangement joins TRBV6-1 to TRBJ2-2, with 9 bases matching TRBD1. The CDR3 sequence is 16 residues long. Germline CDR1 is MNHNS and CDR2 is SASEGT. V was pared by 2 bases and J by 4 bases, with 5 bases of the junction left unmatched.

V gene TRBV2 combines with J gene TRBJ2-7, with a tentative D call TRBD2 (7 bases). The CDR3 runs to 13 residues. Trimming removed 8 bases from V and 0 bases from J, with 11 bases in between. Germline lookup yields CDR1 SNHLY and CDR2 FYNNEI. The CDR3 here is CASQGTISYEQYF. As DNA, the CDR3 is TGTGCCAGCCAGGGGACTATCTCCTACGAGCAGTACTTC.

This sequence joins TRBV6-5 and TRBJ1-2, with 8 bases fitting TRBD1. CDR3 length equals 13 residues. The germline CDR1 and CDR2 sequences are MNHEY and SVGAGI. CDR3 nucleotide sequence: TGTGCGAGTAGGCAGGGGGCAAGGTATGGCTACACCTTC. The encoded protein is CASRQGARYGYTF.

This rearrangement joins TRBV6-2 or TRBV6-3 to TRBJ2-3; no clear D. The CDR3 has 12 residues. Germline CDR1 and CDR2: MNHEY and SVGEGT. Trimming removed 5 bases from V and 2 bases from J, with 5 bases in between. The CDR3 loop reads CASSPNTDTQYF. For the CDR3, the DNA is TGTGCCAGCAGTCCGAACACAGATACGCAGTATTTT.

The chain recombines TRBV5-4 with TRBJ2-5; 9 bases are shared with TRBD1. With 7 bases clipped from V and 3 bases from J, the junction kept 7 bases outside the gene matches. Germline lookup yields CDR1 SGHNT and CDR2 YYREEE (reference sequence). The CDR3 is 14 residues long. As DNA, the CDR3 is TGTGCCAGCCGATCGACAGGGGGGGAAGAGACCCAGTACTTC. It translates to CASRSTGGEETQYF.

The chain couples TRBV6-2 or TRBV6-3 to TRBJ1-4; the D is unclear. This CDR3 contains 16 residues. The V gene lost 2 bases and the J gene lost 0 bases, with 10 bases spanning the gap. Germline assignment: CDR1 MNHEY and CDR2 SVGEGT. CDR3 loop: CASSYPPRATNEKLFF. As DNA, the CDR3 is TGTGCCAGCAGTTACCCCCCTCGGGCAACTAATGAAAAACTGTTTTTT.

This sequence joins TRBV7-9 and TRBJ2-7, with 7 bases that match TRBD1. With V trimmed by 3 bases and J by 3 bases, 2 bases remained unmatched. CDR1 SEHNR and CDR2 FQNEAQ come from the germline V gene (reference sequence). This CDR3 spans 13 amino acids. The CDR3 loop is CASSLNRGYEQYF. As DNA, the CDR3 is TGTGCCAGCAGCTTGAACAGGGGCTACGAGCAGTACTTC. The full variable domain, its missing parts supplied by reference TRBV7-9 and TRBJ2-7, is DTGVSQNPRHKITKRGQNVTFRCDPISEHNRLYWYRQTLGQGPEFLTYFQNEAQLEKSRLLSDRFSAERPKGSFSTLEIQRTEQGDSAMYLCASSLNRGYEQYFGPGTRLTVT.